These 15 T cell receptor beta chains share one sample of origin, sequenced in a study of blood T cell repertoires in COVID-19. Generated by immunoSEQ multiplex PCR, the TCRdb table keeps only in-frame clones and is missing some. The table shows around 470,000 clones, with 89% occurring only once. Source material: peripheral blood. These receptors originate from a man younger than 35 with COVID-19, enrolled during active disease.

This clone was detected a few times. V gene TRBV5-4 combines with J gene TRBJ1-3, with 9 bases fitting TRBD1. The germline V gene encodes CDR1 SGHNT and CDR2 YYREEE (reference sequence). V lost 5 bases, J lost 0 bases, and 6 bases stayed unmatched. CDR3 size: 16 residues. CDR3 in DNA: TGTGCCAGCAGACCTTGGACAGGGGTCTCTGGAAACACCATATATTTT. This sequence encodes CASRPWTGVSGNTIYF.

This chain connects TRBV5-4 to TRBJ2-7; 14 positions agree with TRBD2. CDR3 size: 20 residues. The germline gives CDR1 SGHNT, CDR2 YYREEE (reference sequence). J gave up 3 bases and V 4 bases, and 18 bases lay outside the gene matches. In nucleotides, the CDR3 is TGTGCCAGCAGCCCCAGGGACAGGGCCCCGGGACTAGCGGGGGTCTACGAGCAGTACTTC. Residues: CASSPRDRAPGLAGVYEQYF.

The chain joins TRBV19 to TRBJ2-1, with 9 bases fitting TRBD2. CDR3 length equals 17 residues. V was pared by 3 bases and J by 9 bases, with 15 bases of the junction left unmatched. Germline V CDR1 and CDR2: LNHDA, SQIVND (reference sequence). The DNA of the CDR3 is TGTGCCAGTAGTATGGGGGGCGTGGCGGGAGGGCTTGGTGAGCAGTTCTTC. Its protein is CASSMGGVAGGLGEQFF.

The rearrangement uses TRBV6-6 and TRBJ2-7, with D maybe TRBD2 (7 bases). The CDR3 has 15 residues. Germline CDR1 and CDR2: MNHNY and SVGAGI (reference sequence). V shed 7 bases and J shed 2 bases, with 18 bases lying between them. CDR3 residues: CASNARGGRPYEQYF. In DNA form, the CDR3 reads TGTGCCAGCAACGCGAGGGGGGGTCGGCCCTACGAGCAGTACTTC.

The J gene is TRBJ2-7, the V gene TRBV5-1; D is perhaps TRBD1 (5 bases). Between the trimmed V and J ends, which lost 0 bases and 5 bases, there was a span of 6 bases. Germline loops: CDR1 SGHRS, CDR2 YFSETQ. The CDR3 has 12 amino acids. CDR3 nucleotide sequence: TGCGCCAGCAGCTTGGTAGGGGACGAGCAGTACTTC. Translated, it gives CASSLVGDEQYF. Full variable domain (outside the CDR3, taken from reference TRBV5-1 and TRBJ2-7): KAGVTQTPRYLIKTRGQQVTLSCSPISGHRSVSWYQQTPGQGLQFLFEYFSETQRNKGNFPGRFSGRQFSNSRSEMNVSTLELGDSALYLCASSLVGDEQYFGPGTRLTVT.

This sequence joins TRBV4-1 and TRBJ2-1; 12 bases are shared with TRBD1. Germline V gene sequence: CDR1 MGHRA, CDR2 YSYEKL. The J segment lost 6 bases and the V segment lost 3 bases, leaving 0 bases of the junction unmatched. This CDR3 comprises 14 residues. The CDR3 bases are TGCGCCAGCAGCCAGGGACAGGGGGCCAATGAGCAGTTCTTC. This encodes CASSQGQGANEQFF.

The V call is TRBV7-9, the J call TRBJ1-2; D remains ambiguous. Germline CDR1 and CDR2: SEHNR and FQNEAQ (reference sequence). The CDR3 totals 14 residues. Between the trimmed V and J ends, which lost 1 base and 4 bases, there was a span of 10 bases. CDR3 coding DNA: TGTGCCAGCAGCTTAGATCTGGAGGGCTATGGCTACACCTTC. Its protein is CASSLDLEGYGYTF.

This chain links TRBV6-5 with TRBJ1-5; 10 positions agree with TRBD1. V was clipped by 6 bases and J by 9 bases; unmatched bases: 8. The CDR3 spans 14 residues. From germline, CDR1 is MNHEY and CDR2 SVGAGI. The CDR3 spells CASSPGQGFGPQHF. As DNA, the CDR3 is TGTGCCAGCAGCCCGGGACAGGGGTTCGGGCCCCAGCATTTT.

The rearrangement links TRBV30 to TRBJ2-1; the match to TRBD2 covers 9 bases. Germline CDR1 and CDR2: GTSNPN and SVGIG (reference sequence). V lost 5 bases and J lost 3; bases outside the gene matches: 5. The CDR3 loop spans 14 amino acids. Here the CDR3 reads CAWASGAYYNEQFF. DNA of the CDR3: TGTGCCTGGGCTAGCGGGGCCTACTACAATGAGCAGTTCTTC.

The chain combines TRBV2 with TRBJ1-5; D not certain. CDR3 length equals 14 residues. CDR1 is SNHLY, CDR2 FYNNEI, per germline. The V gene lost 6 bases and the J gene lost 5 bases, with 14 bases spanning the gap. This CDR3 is CASRRQSEDQPQHF. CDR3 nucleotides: TGTGCCAGCAGAAGACAATCGGAGGATCAGCCCCAGCATTTT.

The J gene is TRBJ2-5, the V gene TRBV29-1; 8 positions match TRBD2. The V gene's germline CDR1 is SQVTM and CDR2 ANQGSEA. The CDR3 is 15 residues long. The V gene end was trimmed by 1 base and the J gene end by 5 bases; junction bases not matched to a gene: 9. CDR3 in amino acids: CSVEVLKAGVETQYF. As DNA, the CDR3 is TGCAGCGTTGAAGTTCTTAAAGCGGGGGTGGAGACCCAGTACTTC.

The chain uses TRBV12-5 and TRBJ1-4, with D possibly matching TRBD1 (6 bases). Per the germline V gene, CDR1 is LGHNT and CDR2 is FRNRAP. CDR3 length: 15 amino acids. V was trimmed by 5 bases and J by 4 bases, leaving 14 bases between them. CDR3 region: CASGPGDTDNEKLFF. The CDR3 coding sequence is TGTGCTAGTGGTCCCGGGGACACGGATAATGAAAAACTGTTTTTT.

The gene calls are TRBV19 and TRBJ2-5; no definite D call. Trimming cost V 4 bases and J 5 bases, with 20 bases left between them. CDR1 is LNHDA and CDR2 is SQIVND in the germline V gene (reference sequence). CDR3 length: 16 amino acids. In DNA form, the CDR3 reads TGTGCCAGTAGTACCCCTCCGGCGGTCGGGTCGGAGACCCAGTACTTC. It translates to CASSTPPAVGSETQYF.

The DNA of the CDR3 is TGTGCCAGCAGCCAAGACCCAGGTGCTAGCACAGATACGCAGTATTTT. The encoded protein is CASSQDPGASTDTQYF. This chain connects TRBV3-1 (or the pseudogene TRBV3-2) to TRBJ2-3, with no clear D. Germline CDR1 and CDR2: LGHDT and YNNKEL (reference sequence). The V end lost 0 bases, the J end lost 0 bases, and 10 bases lay between the germline ends. The CDR3 has 16 residues.

DNA for the CDR3: TGTGCCAGCAGCCCGCATGGGGGGAGTACCAATTCACCCCTCCACTTT. Translation gives CASSPHGGSTNSPLHF. The chain links TRBV7-8 to TRBJ1-6, with D possibly matching TRBD1 (5 bases). The CDR3 consists of 16 residues. The V gene's germline CDR1 is SGHVS and CDR2 FQNEAQ. V was shortened by 5 bases and J by 7 bases, with 18 bases between the two germline ends.